This T cell receptor (beta chain) was sequenced in a study of blood T cell repertoires in COVID-19. Turning to the study itself: PBMCs, B-cell-depleted T cells, or T cells were the source of the cDNA or gDNA that made up the material.

This clone was seen only a few times. Per the authors' pipeline: Counts of nucleated cells, estimated from reference gene primer amplification, were obtained. Assay: immunoSEQ multiplex PCR; the TCRdb copy retains only in-frame clones and omits some. Clone size and V and J calls were adopted from that table, with D and trimming inferred from the DNA. The table includes around 80,000 clones, about three quarters detected once. CDR3 length equals 14 residues. Germline lookup yields CDR1 SGHDN and CDR2 FVKESK. V shed 7 bases and J 1 base; nucleotides not matched to a gene: 6. This TCR came from a man aged 45-65 years with active or convalescent COVID-19. Sequenced input: peripheral blood. V gene TRBV14 combines with J gene TRBJ1-1, with 7 bases aligning to TRBD1. The CDR3 nucleotides read TGTGCCAGCACCCTCCAGGGGGGGAACACTGAAGCTTTCTTT. It yields the protein CASTLQGGNTEAFF.